This T cell receptor beta chain originates from a study of blood T cells in healthy people across ages. The extraction recovered at least 5 micrograms of total RNA per sample. PCR was performed a second time for about 7 to 11 cycles using a sample-barcoded 5' primer and a J-beta primer mix. Each cDNA molecule, via a template-switch adaptor with 12 random nucleotides, was tagged. MiXCR, applied by TCRdb to the 5' RACE reads, yields one record per CDR3 protein. The sample gives around 2 million distinct CDR3 sequences, around 40% of which show up once; 23% is in the top ten. Germline CDR1 SGHRS, CDR2 YFSETQ. CDR3 length: 15 amino acids. V lost 5 bases to trimming and J lost 3 bases; unmatched junction nucleotides: 7.

This TCR came from a human donor in good health. The chain carries TRBV5-1 and TRBJ2-4; 8 bases match TRBD2. The sequencing input was blood. The CDR3 nucleotides read TGCGCCAGCAGGTCGGGACTAGAAATCAAAAACATTCAGTACTTC. It encodes CASRSGLEIKNIQYF.